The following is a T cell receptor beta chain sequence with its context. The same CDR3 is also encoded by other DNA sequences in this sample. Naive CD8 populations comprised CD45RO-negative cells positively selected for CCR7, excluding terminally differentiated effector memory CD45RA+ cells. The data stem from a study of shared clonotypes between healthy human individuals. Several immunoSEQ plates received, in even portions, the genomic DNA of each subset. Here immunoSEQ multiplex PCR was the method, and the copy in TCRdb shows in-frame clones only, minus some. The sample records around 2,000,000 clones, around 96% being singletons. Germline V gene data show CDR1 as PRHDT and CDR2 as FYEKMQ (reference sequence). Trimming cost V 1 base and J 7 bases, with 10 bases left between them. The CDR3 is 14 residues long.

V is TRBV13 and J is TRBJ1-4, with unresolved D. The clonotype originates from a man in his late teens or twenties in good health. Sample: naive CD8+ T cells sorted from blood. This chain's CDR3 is CASSLAGMGEKLFF. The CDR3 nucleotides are TGTGCCAGCAGCTTAGCGGGGATGGGTGAAAAACTGTTTTTT.